This TCR beta chain derives from a study of molecular identifiers for immune sequencing clone quantification. Study at large: Replicate RNA from around 20,000 or 100,000 naive CD8 T cells formed five aliquots; four were sequenced.

TCRdb re-derived calls from the PCR reads in MiXCR, one entry per CDR3 protein. Of about half a million distinct CDR3 sequences in the sample, 25% were seen once. Findings and caveats of the study: Spiked TCR RNA from one Jurkat cell reportedly showed up when mixed among one million naive cells.

Concerning this clonotype: Its target is unknown. One end of the junction fails to match germline, which may point to a read error.

The length of the CDR3 is 14 residues. Germline-derived CDR1 and CDR2 are LGHNA and YSLEER. The chain is built from TRBV4-3 and TRBJ1-6; D is perhaps TRBD1 (5 bases). The sequence was obtained from a human donor in good health. Some libraries in this study had Jurkat cell RNA spiked in. The sample consisted of naive CD8+ T cells from blood, with Jurkat cell RNA spiked in. The subset is: FACS-sorted CD8+CD4-CCR7+CD45RA+ naive T cells. The CDR3 spells CARRPGGFNSPLPF. Written as DNA, the CDR3 is TGCGCCCGCCGCCCCGGGGGGTTTAATTCCCCCCTCCCCTTT.